The 27 T cell receptor beta chains below all came from one sample that was sequenced in a study of response to subunit inactivated influenza vaccine. TCRdb itself ran the RT-PCR reads through MiXCR, one entry per CDR3 protein. Found here are more than 600,000 distinct CDR3 sequences, less than 20% of them singletons; the top ten hold around 9.9%. The source was PBMCs from blood, collected more than 4 days after vaccination. These receptor sequences come from a man aged 50-60 years who received an inactivated influenza vaccine.

CDR3 in DNA: TGTGCCAGCAGCTTAGGAAACAGGGGGCGAGTAGCTGAGCAGTTCTTC. Protein product: CASSLGNRGRVAEQFF. This sequence joins TRBV7-2 and TRBJ2-1; 9 nucleotides match TRBD1. CDR1 and CDR2 from the germline V gene are SGHTA and FQGNSA. There are 16 residues in the CDR3. V was clipped by 1 base and J by 9 bases; unmatched bases: 10.

The chain has TRBV30 and TRBJ1-1; unclear D gene. The germline V and J ends were trimmed by 0 bases and 5 bases, with 10 bases remaining between them. Germline V gene data show CDR1 as GTSNPN and CDR2 as SVGIG (reference sequence). This CDR3 contains 13 residues. For the CDR3, the DNA is TGTGCCTGGAGTGTAGAAATGGGGACTGAAGCTTTCTTT. It yields the protein CAWSVEMGTEAFF.

The V and J genes are TRBV20-1 and TRBJ2-7; TRBD2 agrees at 7 bases. The germline V gene encodes CDR1 DFQATT and CDR2 SNEGSKA (reference sequence). The CDR3 loop spans 15 amino acids. The junction had 11 bases not matched to a gene; V was cut back by 3 bases and J by 3 bases. The CDR3 reads CSASGGSIGSYEQYF. The CDR3 DNA is TGCAGTGCTAGTGGCGGGAGTATTGGAAGCTACGAGCAGTACTTC.

This clonotype showed up just a few times. The genes are TRBV20-1 and TRBJ2-3; the match to TRBD2 covers 12 bases. The length of the CDR3 is 19 residues. V gave up 3 bases and J gave up 0 bases; unmatched junction bases: 13. Germline values: CDR1 DFQATT, CDR2 SNEGSKA (reference sequence). The CDR3 nucleotides are TGCAGTGCTAGGGGACTAGCGGGCCCCCATTCCTCTAGCACAGATACGCAGTATTTT. This encodes CSARGLAGPHSSSTDTQYF.

The J gene is TRBJ2-1, the V gene TRBV14; possible D gene TRBD1, 6 bases. V lost 4 bases and J 13 bases, leaving 17 bases between the germline ends. Germline V gives CDR1 SGHDN, CDR2 FVKESK. This CDR3 spans 13 amino acids. CDR3 sequence: CASSLPGQLGQFF. The CDR3 coding sequence is TGTGCCAGCAGCCTTCCTGGACAGCTCGGCCAGTTCTTC.

The V and J genes are TRBV6-5 and TRBJ2-1; D may correspond to TRBD1 or TRBD2 (5 bases each). The germline V and J ends were trimmed by 6 bases and 9 bases, with 15 bases remaining between them. The CDR3 covers 13 residues. Germline assignment: CDR1 MNHEY and CDR2 SVGAGI. The CDR3 region is CASSTRGAGEQFF. Here the CDR3 DNA reads TGTGCCAGCAGCACTCGTGGGGCGGGTGAGCAGTTCTTC.

This clonotype was seen only a few times. V gene TRBV7-9 combines with J gene TRBJ2-1; D tentatively fits TRBD1 or TRBD2 (5 bases each). Deletions cut 5 bases from V and 5 bases from J, with 16 bases between. Germline V gene sequence: CDR1 SEHNR, CDR2 FQNEAQ (reference sequence). The CDR3 contains 15 residues. CDR3 loop: CASSHPGRPNNEQFF. The CDR3, as DNA: TGTGCCAGCAGCCATCCGGGACGGCCCAACAATGAGCAGTTCTTC.

The chain recombines TRBV5-1 with TRBJ2-5, with 9 bases that match TRBD2. V lost 0 bases to trimming and J lost 2 bases; unmatched junction nucleotides: 8. CDR3 length equals 17 residues. Germline assignment: CDR1 SGHRS and CDR2 YFSETQ. Here the CDR3 DNA reads TGCGCCAGCAGCTTGGGCAGCCTAGCGGGGCTGCAAGAGACCCAGTACTTC. Translating it yields CASSLGSLAGLQETQYF.

This clonotype turned up a few times. This chain connects TRBV20-1 to TRBJ2-5; 13 nucleotides line up with TRBD2. V lost 5 bases to trimming and J lost 4 bases; unmatched junction nucleotides: 4. The germline V gene encodes CDR1 DFQATT and CDR2 SNEGSKA (reference sequence). This CDR3 has 14 residues. The CDR3 DNA reads as TGCAGTGCTGGAAGACTAGCGGGAGGAGAGACCCAGTACTTC. It is translated as CSAGRLAGGETQYF.

This clonotype was recorded at least ten times. CDR3 coding DNA: TGTGCCAGCAGCTTAGTTTCGGGGGGGAAAGAGACCCAGTACTTC. It is translated as CASSLVSGGKETQYF. The chain joins TRBV7-2 to TRBJ2-5; 8 bases agree with TRBD2. Germline V lookup: CDR1 SGHTA, CDR2 FQGNSA. V gave up 1 base and J gave up 3 bases; unmatched junction bases: 4. The CDR3 contains 15 residues.

The chain employs TRBV7-2 and TRBJ2-5; the D gene is possibly TRBD2 (6 bases). Germline V gene sequence: CDR1 SGHTA, CDR2 FQGNSA. The CDR3 has 17 amino acids. Trimming shortened V by 2 bases and J by 0 bases, and 16 bases separated the two germline ends. Here the CDR3 DNA reads TGTGCCAGCAGCTTATCGTTCGCGGGGAGGTACCAAGAGACCCAGTACTTC. Translating gives CASSLSFAGRYQETQYF. Together with reference TRBV7-2 and TRBJ2-5, the CDR3 gives the full variable domain: GAGVSQSPSNKVTEKGKDVELRCDPISGHTALYWYRQSLGQGLEFLIYFQGNSAPDKSGLPSDRFSAERTGGSVSTLTIQRTQQEDSAVYLCASSLSFAGRYQETQYFGPGTRLLVL.

The chain has TRBV5-6 and TRBJ1-3; weak D call: TRBD1 (5 bases). The CDR3 runs 14 residues. Between the trimmed V and J ends, which lost 0 bases and 3 bases, there was a span of 7 bases. Germline V gives CDR1 SGHDT, CDR2 YYEEEE. The CDR3 DNA reads as TGTGCCAGCAGCTTGGACAGGAGTGGAAACACCATATATTTT. It specifies CASSLDRSGNTIYF.

This clonotype was detected only a few times. J is TRBJ1-6 and V is TRBV9; D perhaps matches TRBD1 (5 bases). The CDR3 totals 15 residues. Germline V gene data show CDR1 as SGDLS and CDR2 as YYNGEE. V gave up 0 bases and J gave up 10 bases, with 14 bases separating them. The CDR3, as DNA: TGTGCCAGCAGCGTAGCTCCAGGGATAGGGTCACCCCTCCACTTT. Amino acids: CASSVAPGIGSPLHF.

V is TRBV6-1 and J is TRBJ1-2, with TRBD1 identical over 12 bases. The germline V gene encodes CDR1 MNHNS and CDR2 SASEGT. The trim removed 4 bases at V and 4 bases at J, leaving 4 bases unmatched. CDR3 length equals 15 residues. The CDR3 bases are TGTGCCAGCAGTGCTGGGACAGGGGGCACCTATGGCTACACCTTC. This translates into CASSAGTGGTYGYTF.

This clonotype has only a few counts. The chain combines TRBV28 with TRBJ2-5; D may be TRBD2 (6 bases). Between the trimmed V and J ends, which lost 4 bases and 7 bases, there was a span of 13 bases. The CDR3 length is 13 residues. From germline, CDR1 is MDHEN and CDR2 SYDVKM. In DNA, the CDR3 is TGTGCCAGCAGTTCTGCTAGCGTCCGGACCCAGTACTTC. Translation: CASSSASVRTQYF.

The chain recombines TRBV7-2 with TRBJ2-1; TRBD2 matches at 10 bases. This CDR3 comprises 15 residues. Trimming at V came to 3 bases and at J to 10 bases, leaving 9 bases not matched to a gene. Germline CDR1 SGHTA, CDR2 FQGNSA. The CDR3 region is CASSFGLAALGEQFF. DNA of the CDR3: TGTGCCAGCAGCTTTGGACTAGCGGCGCTGGGAGAGCAGTTCTTC.

V and J are TRBV7-8 and TRBJ1-1; maybe TRBD1 (5 bases). V lost 5 bases to trimming and J lost 4 bases, with 11 bases between them. CDR1 is SGHVS and CDR2 is FQNEAQ in the germline V gene. The CDR3 is 13 residues long. This CDR3 reads CASSARTPTEAFF. As DNA, the CDR3 is TGTGCCAGCAGCGCCCGGACACCCACTGAAGCTTTCTTT.

This clonotype was recorded at least ten times. The rearrangement uses TRBV20-1 and TRBJ2-2; 7 nucleotides line up with TRBD2. Trimming took 0 bases from V and 4 from J; bases not matched to a gene: 5. This CDR3 has 15 residues. Germline CDR1 is DFQATT and CDR2 is SNEGSKA (reference sequence). For the CDR3, the DNA is TGCAGTGCTAGAGAGGGGAGGGCCGTCACCGGGGAGCTGTTTTTT. Translation: CSAREGRAVTGELFF.

The V and J genes are TRBV12-3 or TRBV12-4 and TRBJ1-2; D gene uncertain. V was trimmed by 5 bases and J by 8 bases, leaving 12 bases between them. This CDR3 contains 12 residues. The CDR3 DNA reads TGTGCCAGCAGTCTCCAGGCCGGAGGCTACACCTTC. Protein: CASSLQAGGYTF.

This clonotype was observed at least ten times. A junction end diverges from the germline sequence, so it may reflect a read error. This chain links TRBV7-2 with TRBJ2-7; TRBD1 aligns across 8 bases. Germline assignment: CDR1 SGHTA and CDR2 FQGNSA. The length of the CDR3 is 15 residues. Here the CDR3 DNA reads TGTGCCAGCAGATTAGACAGGGGAAGCTCCTACGAGCAGTACTTC. Amino acids: CASRLDRGSSYEQYF.

V and J are TRBV7-8 and TRBJ2-7, with D hard to call. Trimming removed 8 bases from V and 0 bases from J, with 11 bases in between. This CDR3 region has 13 residues. Germline V lookup: CDR1 SGHVS, CDR2 FQNEAQ. The CDR3 region has the DNA TGTGCCAGCGGAATCCTGAGCTCCTACGAGCAGTACTTC. Translating gives CASGILSSYEQYF.

There are a few counts of this clonotype. The CDR3 region is CASSSSGLTDTQYF. The CDR3 DNA reads as TGTGCCAGCAGTTCCTCGGGGTTGACAGATACGCAGTATTTT. The gene calls are TRBV28 and TRBJ2-3; D perhaps matches TRBD2 (5 bases). Germline CDR1 is MDHEN and CDR2 is SYDVKM. V lost 4 bases and J lost 3, with 11 bases in between. This CDR3 comprises 14 residues.

The chain links TRBV7-9 to TRBJ1-2, with D unclear. Germline CDR1 and CDR2: SEHNR and FQNEAQ (reference sequence). CDR3 size: 10 residues. Between the trimmed V and J ends, which lost 6 bases and 8 bases, there was a span of 7 bases. The CDR3 nucleotides are TGTGCCAGCAGTAATGAAGGCTACACCTTC. This codes for CASSNEGYTF.

The V and J genes are TRBV5-1 and TRBJ2-7; D possibly uses TRBD1 or TRBD2 (5 bases each). This CDR3 has 15 amino acids. The V end was cut by 5 bases, the J end by 0 bases, with 15 bases between. Germline CDR1 is SGHRS and CDR2 is YFSETQ. CDR3 amino acids: CASSSRDPYSYEQYF. CDR3 sequence (DNA): TGCGCCAGCAGTTCACGGGACCCCTACTCCTACGAGCAGTACTTC.

J is TRBJ2-2 and V is TRBV3-1, with 9 bases matching TRBD2. The CDR3 has 18 residues. V lost 1 base and J lost 2; bases outside the gene matches: 8. Germline V lookup: CDR1 LGHDT, CDR2 YNNKEL (reference sequence). DNA for the CDR3: TGTGCCAGCAGCCAAGGTTTTAGCGGGGGACTAAACACCGGGGAGCTGTTTTTT. It specifies CASSQGFSGGLNTGELFF.

The sample holds a few counts of this clonotype. The J gene is TRBJ2-3, the V gene TRBV7-8; 7 bases fit TRBD1. Per germline, CDR1 SGHVS and CDR2 FQNEAQ. CDR3 length: 15 residues. The V and J ends lost 1 base and 6 bases, in that order; junction bases with no gene match: 7. The CDR3 region has the DNA TGTGCCAGCAGCTTAGTGGGCAGGGGGTCCGATACGCAGTATTTT. Translating it yields CASSLVGRGSDTQYF. Complete variable domain (other parts from reference TRBV7-8 and TRBJ2-3): GAGVSQSPRYKVAKRGQDVALRCDPISGHVSLFWYQQALGQGPEFLTYFQNEAQLDKSGLPSDRFFAERPEGSVSTLKIQRTQQEDSAVYLCASSLVGRGSDTQYFGPGTRLTVL.

This clonotype was counted a few times. The chain recombines TRBV28 with TRBJ2-7, with D possibly being TRBD2 (6 bases). Trimming shortened V by 6 bases and J by 9 bases, and 18 bases separated the two germline ends. The CDR3 length is 13 residues. The germline V gene has CDR1 MDHEN and CDR2 SYDVKM. CDR3 protein: CASSDSGTRGQYF. In DNA, the CDR3 is TGTGCCAGCAGCGATTCTGGGACTCGAGGGCAGTACTTC.